This T cell receptor beta chain was recovered during a study of response to subunit inactivated influenza vaccine. Using its own MiXCR run on the RT-PCR reads, TCRdb lists one record per CDR3 protein. The sample yields hundreds of thousands of distinct CDR3 sequences, roughly 20% seen once. This clonotype was detected once. Its antigen is unidentified. The study's findings and limits: Authors suggested seasonal influenza vaccinations each recruit few new T cells.

The CDR3 length is 14 residues. V shed 5 bases, J shed 3 bases, and the junction held 4 bases outside the gene matches. The germline CDR1 and CDR2 sequences are DFQATT and SNEGSKA (reference sequence). The material was PBMCs from blood, obtained about 5 days after vaccination. This sequence originates from a man aged 45-60 years who received an inactivated influenza vaccine. The J gene is TRBJ2-3, the V gene TRBV20-1; 11 bases fit TRBD1. Here the CDR3 DNA reads TGCAGTGCTGGACAGGGGGCGATGACAGATACGCAGTATTTT. This gives the protein CSAGQGAMTDTQYF.